These T cell receptor beta chains were read from a single sample in a study of cytomegalovirus exposure and HLA in healthy donors. Sequencing used immunoSEQ multiplex PCR; TCRdb keeps in-frame clones, though not all of them. The table includes 85,000 to 100,000 clones, 64% detected once. The source material was PBMCs. The receptors were sampled from a man between 60 and 75 years old in good health and CMV-seronegative. The CDR3 runs from the conserved cysteine through the conserved F or W. The D gene is left open where the match is weak. Size is stated for part of the rows, as once, few or many counts, or as a class when the clone is expanded.

TRBJ1-3 | TRBV5-4 | . | . | TGTGCCAGCAGCTTGGGCAGGGGAATAAACTCTGGAAACACCATATATTTT | CASSLGRGINSGNTIYF
TRBJ2-1 | TRBV28 | TRBD2 | . | TGTGCCAGCAGTACCACTCGGACTAGCGGTTACAATGAGCAGTTCTTC | CASSTTRTSGYNEQFF
TRBJ2-5 | TRBV6-4 | TRBD2 | . | TGTGCCAGCAGTGTGCTAGCGGGCGACCAAGAGACCCAGTACTTC | CASSVLAGDQETQYF
TRBJ1-2 | TRBV18 | TRBD1 | . | TGTGCCAGCTCCCTTCGCGGACAGGGGGAAAGCTATGGCTACACCTTC | CASSLRGQGESYGYTF
TRBJ2-3 | TRBV9 | TRBD2 | . | TGTGCCAGCAGCTTCGGCGGGGGGATTAGCACAGATACGCAGTATTTT | CASSFGGGISTDTQYF
TRBJ2-6 | TRBV11-2 | TRBD1 | . | TGTGCCAGCAGCGCGGGACAGGTCCTCTCCGGGGCCAACGTCCTGACTTTC | CASSAGQVLSGANVLTF
TRBJ1-2 | TRBV2 | . | . | TGTGCCAGCAGTGAAGTCCAGGGCCACGATGGCTACACCTTC | CASSEVQGHDGYTF
TRBJ2-7 | TRBV4-2 | . | . | TGTGCCAGCGGCCAAGGTACCAGGACAGCTTATTACGAGCAGTACTTC | CASGQGTRTAYYEQYF
TRBJ2-2 | TRBV5-1 | TRBD2 | few | TGCGCCAGCAAGCGGGTAGCGGGGAACACCGGGGAGCTGTTTTTT | CASKRVAGNTGELFF
TRBJ1-4 | TRBV7-9 | . | . | TGTTCCAGCAGCCAAAATGAAAAACTGTTTTTT | CSSSQNEKLFF
TRBJ1-1 | TRBV29-1 | . | . | TGCAGCGGTGAGGCGGAAGGGAACACTGAAGCTTTCTTT | CSGEAEGNTEAFF
TRBJ2-7 | TRBV11-2 | TRBD2 | . | TGTGCCAGCAGCGCCCTAGCGGGAGTCTACGAGCAGTACTTC | CASSALAGVYEQYF
TRBJ1-3 | TRBV5-1 | . | . | TGCGCCAGCAGAAAGACAGTTTTCTCTGGAAACACCATATATTTT | CASRKTVFSGNTIYF
TRBJ2-3 | TRBV5-4 | . | . | TGTGCCAGCAGCTCTGGAGGGGTACGGACAGATACGCAGTATTTT | CASSSGGVRTDTQYF
TRBJ1-4 | TRBV19 | . | . | TGTGCCAGTAGCTTTCAGGGCTCTAATGAAAAACTGTTTTTT | CASSFQGSNEKLFF
TRBJ2-1 | TRBV5-1 | TRBD1 | . | TGCGCCAGCAGCGGGAACAGGGGAAATGAGCAGTTCTTC | CASSGNRGNEQFF
TRBJ2-1 | TRBV12-5 | TRBD1 | . | TGTGCTAGTGGTTTGGGCTTGGGACAGGGTATGGATGAGCAGTTCTTC | CASGLGLGQGMDEQFF
TRBJ1-1 | TRBV7-8 | TRBD1 | . | TGTGCCAGCAGCCTAAGGGGGGACAGTGGATACACTGAAGCTTTCTTT | CASSLRGDSGYTEAFF
TRBJ2-4 | TRBV29-1 | . | few | TGCAGCGTTGATTCAGGTATTCAGTACTTC | CSVDSGIQYF
TRBJ1-2 | TRBV14 | . | . | TGTGCCAGCAGCCAAGGAATGAAGCTCCCTAGGGGCTACACCTTC | CASSQGMKLPRGYTF
TRBJ1-4 | TRBV2 | TRBD1 | . | TGTGCCAGCACCGGGACAGCAGCAACTAATGAAAAACTGTTTTTT | CASTGTAATNEKLFF
TRBJ2-7 | TRBV4-2 | . | many | TGTGCCAGCAGCCCCCCCCTCTCCTACGAGCAGTACTTC | CASSPPLSYEQYF
TRBJ2-7 | TRBV5-1 | . | . | TGCGCCAGCAGCTTGTATCAGGGCCCCTACGAGCAGTACTTC | CASSLYQGPYEQYF
TRBJ1-3 | TRBV9 | . | . | TGTGCCAGCAGCGTATGGGCGGGGCCGGGCCCCTCTGGAAACACCATATATTTT | CASSVWAGPGPSGNTIYF
TRBJ1-2 | TRBV6-5 | . | . | TGTGCCAGCAGTCCATACAGGGATGCTAACTATGGCTACACCTTC | CASSPYRDANYGYTF